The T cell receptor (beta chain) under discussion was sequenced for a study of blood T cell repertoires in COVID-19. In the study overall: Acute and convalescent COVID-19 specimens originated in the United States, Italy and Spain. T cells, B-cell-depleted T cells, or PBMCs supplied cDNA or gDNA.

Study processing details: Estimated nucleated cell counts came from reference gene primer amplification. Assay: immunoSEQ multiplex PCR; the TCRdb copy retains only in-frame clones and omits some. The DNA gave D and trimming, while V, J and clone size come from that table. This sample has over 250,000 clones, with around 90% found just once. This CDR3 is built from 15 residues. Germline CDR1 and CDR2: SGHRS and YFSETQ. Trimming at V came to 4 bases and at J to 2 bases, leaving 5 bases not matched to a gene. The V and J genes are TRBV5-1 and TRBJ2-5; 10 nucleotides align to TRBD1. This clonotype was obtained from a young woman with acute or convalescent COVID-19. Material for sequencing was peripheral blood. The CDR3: CASSQTGGYQETQYF. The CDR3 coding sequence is TGCGCCAGCAGCCAGACAGGGGGCTATCAAGAGACCCAGTACTTC.